Below are 25 T cell receptor beta chains sequenced from a single sample in a study of cytomegalovirus exposure and HLA in healthy donors. The protocol was immunoSEQ multiplex PCR, while the TCRdb copy is restricted to in-frame clones and leaves out a portion. In the table there are fewer than 250,000 clones, roughly 86% of which are singletons. Specimen: PBMCs. The origin of the receptors is a young woman in good health and CMV-seronegative.

The J gene is TRBJ1-2, the V gene TRBV9, with D possibly TRBD1 on 6 matching bases. The CDR3 has 13 amino acids. Trimming cost V 3 bases and J 1 base, with 7 bases left between them. CDR1 is SGDLS, CDR2 YYNGEE, per germline. CDR3 bases: TGTGCCAGCAGCGCAGGGGTTAACTATGGCTACACCTTC. This encodes CASSAGVNYGYTF.

J is TRBJ2-2 and V is TRBV4-1, with D tentatively TRBD1 (6 bases). CDR3 length equals 15 residues. Trimming took off 0 bases at V and 4 bases at J, with 9 bases between the two ends. Germline CDR1 is MGHRA and CDR2 is YSYEKL. CDR3 sequence (DNA): TGCGCCAGCAGCCAAGACAACAGGGTCACCGGGGAGCTGTTTTTT. Translated: CASSQDNRVTGELFF.

The chain carries TRBV5-1 and TRBJ1-4; 9 bases line up with TRBD1. Germline V gene lookup returns CDR1 SGHRS and CDR2 YFSETQ. The V and J ends lost 0 bases and 12 bases, in that order; junction bases with no gene match: 9. The CDR3 has 15 residues. CDR3 sequence reads: CASSLDGDRVRELFF. CDR3 bases: TGCGCCAGCAGCTTGGATGGGGACAGGGTGAGGGAACTGTTTTTT.

The V call is TRBV18, the J call TRBJ2-7; 9 nucleotides line up with TRBD1. V gave up 0 bases and J gave up 5 bases; unmatched junction bases: 5. Germline assignment: CDR1 KGHSH and CDR2 LQKENI. This CDR3 is built from 15 residues. This CDR3 is CASSPPNRGLNEQYF. As DNA, the CDR3 is TGTGCCAGCTCACCACCAAACAGGGGGCTGAACGAGCAGTACTTC.

V is TRBV2 and J is TRBJ1-5; D perhaps matches TRBD1 (5 bases). The germline CDR1 and CDR2 sequences are SNHLY and FYNNEI. This CDR3 has 14 amino acids. V was shortened by 5 bases and J by 0 bases, with 8 bases between the two germline ends. The CDR3 region is CASSRGNSNQPQHF. The CDR3 DNA sequence: TGTGCCAGCAGTAGGGGAAATAGCAATCAGCCCCAGCATTTT. The full variable domain, its missing parts supplied by reference TRBV2 and TRBJ1-5, is EPEVTQTPSHQVTQMGQEVILRCVPISNHLYFYWYRQILGQKVEFLVSFYNNEISEKSEIFDDQFSVERPDGSNFTLKIRSTKLEDSAMYFCASSRGNSNQPQHFGDGTRLSIL.

The sample holds one count of this clone. V gene TRBV6-5 combines with J gene TRBJ2-3; 9 nucleotides line up with TRBD1. The CDR3 is 15 residues long. Germline V lookup: CDR1 MNHEY, CDR2 SVGAGI. V trimming: 3 bases; J trimming: 6 bases; junction bases outside the gene matches: 7. For the CDR3, the DNA is TGTGCCAGCAGTTATACCGGGACAGGGCCGGATACGCAGTATTTT. Its protein is CASSYTGTGPDTQYF.

V and J are TRBV6-5 and TRBJ1-2; 9 bases are shared with TRBD1. The CDR3 has 12 residues. Germline V gives CDR1 MNHEY, CDR2 SVGAGI. After removal of 2 bases from V and 8 bases from J, the junction contained 0 bases not matched to a gene. The CDR3 here is CASSYGTGGYTF. In nucleotides, the CDR3 is TGTGCCAGCAGTTACGGGACAGGGGGCTACACCTTC.

The V and J genes are TRBV19 and TRBJ1-3; D call uncertain. Germline V CDR1 and CDR2: LNHDA, SQIVND (reference sequence). With 5 bases removed from V and 4 bases from J, the gap between germline ends came to 9 bases. There are 13 residues in the CDR3. The CDR3 nucleotides are TGTGCCAGTAGTGAGGGCCTCGGAAACACCATATATTTT. Its translation: CASSEGLGNTIYF.

The chain employs TRBV19 and TRBJ1-5; TRBD1 matches 10 bases. Germline V CDR1 and CDR2: LNHDA, SQIVND (reference sequence). The CDR3 has 16 amino acids. V trimming: 5 bases; J trimming: 6 bases; junction bases outside the gene matches: 10. In DNA, the CDR3 is TGTGCCAGTAGTGCCCGGGACAGGGGACTGGGTCAGCCCCAGCATTTT. It translates to CASSARDRGLGQPQHF.

This chain joins TRBV25-1 and TRBJ1-2; perhaps TRBD1 as D (6 bases). Trimming cost V 5 bases and J 2 bases, with 15 bases left between them. Germline CDR1 MGHDK, CDR2 SYGVNS. The CDR3 has 15 amino acids. The CDR3 sequence: CASSLGTSSNYGYTF. CDR3 DNA sequence: TGTGCCAGCAGTCTTGGGACAAGTTCCAACTATGGCTACACCTTC.

V is TRBV6-5 and J is TRBJ2-3; a weak D match, TRBD2 (5 bases). The CDR3 is 10 residues long. Germline V gene sequence: CDR1 MNHEY, CDR2 SVGAGI. Trimming left V 11 bases short and J 5 bases short, with 8 bases between. The CDR3 reads CAAGEDTQYF. CDR3 coding DNA: TGTGCCGCCGGGGAAGATACGCAGTATTTT.

The chain recombines TRBV4-2 with TRBJ1-6; 7 bases match TRBD1. The germline V gene encodes CDR1 LGHNA and CDR2 YNFKEQ. This CDR3 is 17 amino acids long. Losses at the gene ends were 4 bases for V and 8 bases for J; bases not matched to a gene: 14. The CDR3 region is CASSRRQFGRGDSPLHF. The DNA of the CDR3 is TGTGCCAGCAGCCGACGTCAGTTCGGCAGGGGGGATTCACCCCTCCACTTT.

The chain uses TRBV19 and TRBJ2-5; 12 bases match TRBD2. The CDR3 sequence is 15 residues long. J was trimmed by 5 bases and V by 4 bases; bases with no gene match: 5. From germline, CDR1 is LNHDA and CDR2 SQIVND (reference sequence). For the CDR3, the DNA is TGTGCCAGTAGTACTAGCGGGAGGGCCCAGGAGACCCAGTACTTC. Its translation is CASSTSGRAQETQYF.

The chain links TRBV4-1 to TRBJ1-1; D not resolved. Germline-derived CDR1 and CDR2 are MGHRA and YSYEKL. V was trimmed by 1 base and J by 4 bases, leaving 16 bases between them. The CDR3 is 16 amino acids. The CDR3 region is CASSQGRPGEVTEAFF. The CDR3 DNA is TGCGCCAGCAGCCAAGGCCGGCCGGGAGAGGTCACTGAAGCTTTCTTT.

This clone was counted a few times. J is TRBJ2-7 and V is TRBV12-5, with D possibly being TRBD2 (5 bases). The ends were cut back, 1 base at V and 4 bases at J, with 8 bases in the middle. The CDR3 has 13 residues. In germline, CDR1 is LGHNT, CDR2 FRNRAP. Here the CDR3 DNA reads TGTGCTAGTGGTTTGGGGACTCCATACGAGCAGTACTTC. It yields the protein CASGLGTPYEQYF.

This clone is a singleton in its sample. The V call is TRBV2, the J call TRBJ1-5; D uncertain. From germline, CDR1 is SNHLY and CDR2 FYNNEI. The CDR3 has 15 amino acids. The V and J ends lost 2 bases and 7 bases respectively, with 15 bases between them. CDR3 coding DNA: TGTGCCAGCAGTGAAATTTTAACCCCGAGGCAGCCCCAGCATTTT. Encoded protein: CASSEILTPRQPQHF.

This clone was seen only once. This chain links TRBV6-5 with TRBJ2-3, with TRBD2 matching over 12 bases. The CDR3 covers 14 residues. V was pared by 10 bases and J by 4 bases, with 6 bases of the junction left unmatched. CDR1 and CDR2 (germline): MNHEY, SVGAGI. The CDR3 spells CATRTSGAADTQYF. The CDR3, as DNA: TGTGCCACCCGGACTAGCGGGGCGGCAGATACGCAGTATTTT.

The chain joins TRBV7-6 to TRBJ2-3; TRBD2 agrees at 9 bases. Germline loops: CDR1 SGHVS, CDR2 FNYEAQ. The CDR3 has 16 amino acids. J was trimmed by 3 bases and V by 5 bases; bases with no gene match: 9. CDR3 DNA sequence: TGTGCCAGCAGCGCCCCTAGCGGGGTCGGGACAGATACGCAGTATTTT. Encoded protein: CASSAPSGVGTDTQYF.

The table lists this clone with a count of one. The chain links TRBV10-3 to TRBJ1-1; TRBD1 agrees at 12 bases. Losses at the gene ends were 9 bases for V and 4 bases for J; bases not matched to a gene: 27. CDR1 is ENHRY and CDR2 is SYGVKD in the germline V gene. CDR3 length equals 21 residues. The DNA of the CDR3 is TGTGCCATATATTCCCCGGGACAGGGGGCGGAAGGGAGAAGTGGGACCACTGAAGCTTTCTTT. This encodes CAIYSPGQGAEGRSGTTEAFF.

The DNA of the CDR3 is TGTGCCAGCAGTGATGAGGCGGGAGGGCGTTACAATGAGCAGTTCTTC. It codes for CASSDEAGGRYNEQFF. The chain is built from TRBV6-4 and TRBJ2-1; 9 bases map to TRBD2. The germline CDR1 and CDR2 sequences are MRHNA and SNTAGT. Unmatched junction bases numbered 7, after V lost 3 bases and J lost 4 bases. The CDR3 spans 16 residues.

V usage is TRBV10-3 and J usage is TRBJ2-2; 8 bases agree with TRBD1. The CDR3 length is 15 residues. CDR1 and CDR2 from the germline V gene are ENHRY and SYGVKD. Germline trimming cut 3 bases from V and 5 bases from J; bases unmatched to any gene: 5. CDR3 amino acids: CAISDATGGTGELFF. In DNA, the CDR3 is TGTGCCATCAGTGACGCAACAGGGGGGACCGGGGAGCTGTTTTTT.

The chain is built from TRBV2 and TRBJ2-5; TRBD1 is a possible D gene (5 bases). V shed 4 bases and J shed 2 bases, with 11 bases lying between them. The germline CDR1 and CDR2 sequences are SNHLY and FYNNEI. The length of the CDR3 is 14 residues. CDR3 region: CASSVPGIQETQYF. The CDR3 DNA reads as TGTGCCAGCAGTGTACCAGGGATACAAGAGACCCAGTACTTC.

The chain recombines TRBV4-1 with TRBJ2-7; 7 bases fit TRBD2. Per germline, CDR1 MGHRA and CDR2 YSYEKL. The CDR3 runs 18 residues. V trimming: 3 bases; J trimming: 2 bases; junction bases outside the gene matches: 16. This CDR3 is CASSQGSGLAELPYEQYF. CDR3 nucleotide sequence: TGCGCCAGCAGCCAGGGCAGCGGGCTAGCGGAGCTACCCTACGAGCAGTACTTC.

The gene calls are TRBV27 and TRBJ2-7, with 8 positions matching TRBD1. Trimming removed 8 bases from V and 7 bases from J; junction bases left unmatched: 10. The V gene's germline CDR1 is MNHEY and CDR2 SMNVEV (reference sequence). The CDR3 is 13 residues long. The DNA of the CDR3 is TGTGCCAGCCTCCGACAGGGGACGGTGGAGCAGTACTTC. This codes for CASLRQGTVEQYF.

The gene calls are TRBV28 and TRBJ1-6; weak D call: TRBD1 (5 bases). Trimming took 2 bases from V and 7 from J, leaving 12 bases between them. The CDR3 contains 15 residues. The germline V gene has CDR1 MDHEN and CDR2 SYDVKM. Written as DNA, the CDR3 is TGTGCCAGCAGTTTAAGAGGTCCAGGGAATTCACCCCTCCACTTT. Translating gives CASSLRGPGNSPLHF.